This T cell receptor (beta chain) was captured in a study of T cells after yellow fever vaccination. Template-switching 5'RACE yielded the TCR cDNA; a universal primer site and UMIs were added in the process. Each CDR3 protein gets one entry after TCRdb re-called the 5' RACE reads with MiXCR. The profile shows some 340,000 distinct CDR3 sequences, roughly a tenth of them singletons. The germline gives CDR1 SGHRS, CDR2 YFSETQ. The germline V and J ends were trimmed by 3 bases and 0 bases, with 18 bases remaining between them. This CDR3 has 17 amino acids. As to this clonotype: Its antigen remains unknown.

Notes on the study in general: Clonotypes found in both CD4 and CD8 compartments made up a small share.

Material: CD4+ T cells sorted from PBMCs, obtained 45 days after the yellow fever booster vaccination. The gene calls are TRBV5-1 and TRBJ1-1; D ambiguous. This TCR came from a man aged 18-30 years who received the YFV17D yellow fever vaccine. CDR3 coding DNA: TGCGCCAGCAGCTCAGAGCCTAACAGTATCATGAACACTGAAGCTTTCTTT. Translated: CASSSEPNSIMNTEAFF.